A selection of T cell receptor beta chains follows, all from one sample in a study of T-cell reconstitution after alpha-beta-depleted transplantation in children. Using its own MiXCR run on the PCR reads, TCRdb lists one record per CDR3 protein. The sample contains about 460,000 distinct CDR3 sequences, approximately 12% of which appear only once. Sequenced material: PBMCs from the stem cell graft donor, taken from the stem cell graft. These receptors all stem from a human donor who donated a stem cell graft to a child with combined immunodeficiency. Each CDR3 is given with its conserved first and last residue. D genes are given only for firm matches. Size is stated for part of the rows, as once, few or many counts, or as a class when the clone is expanded.

D gene,J gene,clone size,V gene,CDR3 length,CDR3 DNA,CDR3 protein
TRBD2,TRBJ2-1,-,TRBV25-1,17,TGTGCCAGCAGTGAGGGCGCCGGGGGGACCTCCTACAATGAGCAGTTCTTC,CASSEGAGGTSYNEQFF
TRBD2,TRBJ2-1,-,TRBV12-3/TRBV12-4,21,TGTGCCAGCAGTCTATCAAGCGGACTAGCGGGGGCCCGAAGCTCCTACAATGAGCAGTTCTTC,CASSLSSGLAGARSSYNEQFF
TRBD2,TRBJ2-2,-,TRBV30,13,TGTGCCTGGAGTTGGGGGGGGACCGGGGAGCTGTTTTTT,CAWSWGGTGELFF
TRBD1,TRBJ2-7,many,TRBV25-1,14,TGTGCCAGCAGTGGGGACAGGTACTCCTACGAGCAGTACTTC,CASSGDRYSYEQYF
TRBD1,TRBJ2-3,-,TRBV14,15,TGTGCCAGCAGCCAAGCCGGGACAGGGGCAGATACGCAGTATTTT,CASSQAGTGADTQYF
-,TRBJ2-6,few,TRBV6-1,17,TGTGCCAGCACTCACCAGGAAGCACGCTCTGGGGCCAACGTCCTGACTTTC,CASTHQEARSGANVLTF
TRBD2,TRBJ2-7,-,TRBV12-3/TRBV12-4,15,TGTGCCAGCAGTCGATCGACTAGCGGGAGCGGCGAGCAGTACTTC,CASSRSTSGSGEQYF
TRBD2,TRBJ2-5,-,TRBV12-3/TRBV12-4,17,TGTGCCAGCAGCCTCGGGGTGGCGGGAGGGCCTTTTGAGACCCAGTACTTC,CASSLGVAGGPFETQYF
-,TRBJ1-4,-,TRBV6-1,17,TGTGCCAGCAGTGAAGAACCGACCCCGTGGACTAATGAAAAACTGTTTTTT,CASSEEPTPWTNEKLFF
-,TRBJ2-7,many,TRBV28,14,TGTGCCAGCAGTCCAACCGGACTGATCTACGAGCAGTACTTC,CASSPTGLIYEQYF
-,TRBJ2-2,few,TRBV7-9,13,TGTGCCAGCAGCTTCTATTCCACCGGGGAGCTGTTTTTT,CASSFYSTGELFF
TRBD1,TRBJ2-7,-,TRBV28,13,TGTGCCAGCAGTTTCAACAGGGGTAACGAGCAGTACTTC,CASSFNRGNEQYF
-,TRBJ2-3,-,TRBV2,14,TGTGCCAGAAGGGGCCCGGGTAGCACAGATACGCAGTATTTT,CARRGPGSTDTQYF
TRBD2,TRBJ2-1,-,TRBV3-1,16,TGTGCCAGCAGCCCTCGGACTAGCGGGGGCGACGATGAGCAGTTCTTC,CASSPRTSGGDDEQFF
-,TRBJ2-7,many,TRBV7-8,15,TGTGCCAGCAGCTCAAAAGCTGCTACCTACTACGAGCAGTACTTC,CASSSKAATYYEQYF
-,TRBJ2-7,many,TRBV29-1,13,TGCAGCGGTGGCTGGACAGCGTTTGGGGAGCAGTACTTC,CSGGWTAFGEQYF
-,TRBJ2-7,-,TRBV12-3/TRBV12-4,14,TGTGCCAGCACCCGGTCGCAAGAGACCTACGAGCAGTACTTC,CASTRSQETYEQYF
-,TRBJ2-3,-,TRBV15,16,TGTGCCACCAACAGAGGTTTAGGGGATCGATTGGATACGCAGTATTTT,CATNRGLGDRLDTQYF
TRBD1,TRBJ1-1,many,TRBV29-1,12,TGCAGCGTTGAATGGGACAGAAGTTTGGCTTTCTTT,CSVEWDRSLAFF
-,TRBJ1-6,few,TRBV6-5,11,TGTGCCAGCGGGGTCCATTCACCCCTCCACTTT,CASGVHSPLHF
TRBD1,TRBJ2-7,many,TRBV20-1,14,TGCAGAATAGACAGGGAAGGGAGATCCTACGAGCAGTACTTC,CRIDREGRSYEQYF
TRBD2,TRBJ2-1,many,TRBV12-3/TRBV12-4,14,TGTGCCAGCAGTTGGGGACTAGCAGTGAATGAGCAGTTCTTC,CASSWGLAVNEQFF
-,TRBJ2-5,few,TRBV3-1,15,TGTGCCAGCAGCCAAGTAAGACAGAACCAAGAGACCCAGTACTTC,CASSQVRQNQETQYF
TRBD1,TRBJ2-7,-,TRBV15,15,TGTGCCACCAGCAGAGTCGGGACAGGGGGGGACGAGCAGTACTTC,CATSRVGTGGDEQYF
-,TRBJ2-1,-,TRBV12-3/TRBV12-4,20,TGTGCCAGCAGCCTCAGCCTATACCCGAGTAGCGGTGTGACCTACAATGAGCAGTTCTTC,CASSLSLYPSSGVTYNEQFF
TRBD1,TRBJ1-4,few,TRBV4-3,15,TGCGCCAGCAGCGCCGGGACAGGGCGAAATGAAAAACTGTTTTTT,CASSAGTGRNEKLFF
-,TRBJ1-1,many,TRBV20-1,13,TGCAGTGGCGCAGGGGACTCATACACTGAAGCTTTCTTT,CSGAGDSYTEAFF
-,TRBJ2-5,-,TRBV20-1,13,TGCAGTGCTAGCGAGGTCAGGTTGGAGACCCAGTACTTC,CSASEVRLETQYF
TRBD2,TRBJ2-1,few,TRBV7-3,16,TGTGCCAGCAGCCCCCAAAGACTAGCTCTACCCAATGAGCAGTTCTTC,CASSPQRLALPNEQFF
-,TRBJ1-5,-,TRBV20-1,15,TGCAGTGCTATTAGTGGGGGTTGGGGCAATCAGCCCCAGCATTTT,CSAISGGWGNQPQHF
TRBD1,TRBJ2-7,many,TRBV12-3/TRBV12-4,14,TGTGCCAGCAGCCGACAGGGGGCCACCTACGAGCAGTACTTC,CASSRQGATYEQYF
TRBD2,TRBJ2-5,once,TRBV28,19,TGTGCCAGCACCCCTCCCGGACTTGGACTAGCGGGGGGGCAAGAGACCCAGTACTTC,CASTPPGLGLAGGQETQYF
-,TRBJ1-2,few,TRBV24-1,11,TGTGCCACCGCCAATAGCTATGGCTACACCTTC,CATANSYGYTF
TRBD2,TRBJ2-1,few,TRBV12-3/TRBV12-4,16,TGTGCCAGCAGTTCGGGGACTAGCCTAATACAATATGAGCAGTTCTTC,CASSSGTSLIQYEQFF
TRBD2,TRBJ2-1,many,TRBV12-3/TRBV12-4,16,TGTGCCAGCAGCCCTCTGGGCGGGAGCTCCTACAATGAGCAGTTCTTC,CASSPLGGSSYNEQFF
TRBD2,TRBJ2-1,-,TRBV10-3,14,TGTGCCATCCGCGGCCCCGGGGGAGGGAATGAGCAGTTCTTC,CAIRGPGGGNEQFF
-,TRBJ2-7,-,TRBV7-9,15,TGTGCCAGCAGCTTCCCGCCAAGGGGAGCCTACGAGCAGTACTTC,CASSFPPRGAYEQYF
-,TRBJ2-7,-,TRBV7-8,15,TGTGCCAGCAGCTGGATGGGTACCGGACTCTACGAGCAGTACTTC,CASSWMGTGLYEQYF
TRBD2,TRBJ2-7,few,TRBV4-1,18,TGCGCCAGCAGCCAAAAGAGTGGGTCAGGCGGGAGTCCCCCGAAGCAGTACTTC,CASSQKSGSGGSPPKQYF
-,TRBJ1-2,many,TRBV12-3/TRBV12-4,15,TGTGCCAGCAGGGTCAGCTCCGGGACACCGTATGGCTACACCTTC,CASRVSSGTPYGYTF
-,TRBJ2-7,-,TRBV5-1,13,TGCGCCAGCAGCTTGGGCCCTCTCTACGAGCAGTACTTC,CASSLGPLYEQYF
-,TRBJ2-1,few,TRBV12-3/TRBV12-4,12,TGTGCCAGCAGTTTGGGTCCCGGGTTTGAGTTCTTC,CASSLGPGFEFF
-,TRBJ2-3,many,TRBV4-2,14,TGTGCCAGCAGCCAAGGGGGAAACACAGATACGCAGTATTTT,CASSQGGNTDTQYF